Each of the 26 T cell receptor beta chains below was sequenced from the same sample in a study of a mutant IDH1 vaccine in newly diagnosed glioma (dated by TCRdb to the early 2020s). No antigen has been assigned to these receptors. Sample time point, as interpreted from the label and publication: week 47, end of study. Each vaccine dose, consisting of 300 ug of a 20-mer mutant IDH1 peptide in Montanide, was administered subcutaneously with topical imiquimod. Library prep was done by the immunoSEQ multiplex PCR assay. Entries here come from immuneACCESS through TCRdb and include only in-frame sequences with V and J called. Some clones fail to appear in such tables; in the studies checked, an unresolved V gene covers under half of the shortfall, and the cause of the remainder is unknown. The sample table lists approximately 84,000 clones, around four fifths of them with a count of one. More than 4.5% of the sample is in the top ten clones.

Sequenced here: PBMCs, sampled from a glioma patient whose treatment included an IDH1 peptide vaccine. The receptors originated from a man between 35 and 55 years old with glioma.

V usage is TRBV5-1 and J usage is TRBJ2-2, with D hard to call. This CDR3 comprises 13 residues. Germline CDR1 reads SGHRS; CDR2 reads YFSETQ. The V end was cut by 2 bases, the J end by 6 bases, with 8 bases between. In nucleotides, the CDR3 is TGCGCCAGCAGCTTAGAAGGGCCCGGGGAGCTGTTTTTT. Its translation is CASSLEGPGELFF.

The chain uses TRBV5-4 and TRBJ2-3, with 7 bases fitting TRBD1. Germline V gene sequence: CDR1 SGHNT, CDR2 YYREEE (reference sequence). The J segment lost 5 bases and the V segment lost 4 bases, leaving 7 bases of the junction unmatched. The CDR3 contains 14 residues. The CDR3 region is CASSPGQDGDTQYF. The CDR3 DNA is TGTGCCAGCAGCCCCGGACAGGACGGAGATACGCAGTATTTT.

The chain has TRBV11-1 and TRBJ1-1; D is unclear. The germline V and J ends were trimmed by 4 bases and 7 bases, with 7 bases remaining between them. CDR1 and CDR2 from the germline V gene are SGHAT and FQDESV (reference sequence). The CDR3 length is 11 residues. Here the CDR3 reads CASSSGSEAFF. CDR3 coding DNA: TGTGCCAGCAGCTCTGGCAGTGAAGCTTTCTTT.

CDR3 nucleotides: TGTGCCAGCAGTGGGCGGGATACGCAGTATTTT. Translating gives CASSGRDTQYF. This chain uses TRBV6-5 with TRBJ2-3; D is unclear. Germline assignment: CDR1 MNHEY and CDR2 SVGAGI. CDR3 length: 11 residues. V dropped 5 bases and J dropped 6 bases, with 6 bases sitting between them.

The V and J genes are TRBV11-3 and TRBJ2-7; D might be TRBD1 (8 bases). V gave up 5 bases and J gave up 1 base, with 24 bases separating them. The CDR3 runs to 18 residues. From germline, CDR1 is SGHNT and CDR2 YENEEA. The CDR3 nucleotides read TGTGCCAGCAGCCTCGCCCGGGAGGACAGGGTCGCATCCTACGAGCAGTACTTC. This translates into CASSLAREDRVASYEQYF.

The CDR3 protein is CASSRTGWRYTEAFF. Written as DNA, the CDR3 is TGCGCCAGCAGCCGGACAGGGTGGAGATACACTGAAGCTTTCTTT. The V and J genes are TRBV23-1 and TRBJ1-1; TRBD1 matches at 8 bases. TRBV23-1 is filed as an ORF, its function uncertain. V was clipped by 6 bases and J by 3 bases; unmatched bases: 9. The CDR3 is 15 residues long.

This clone showed up just once. The chain carries TRBV6-5 and TRBJ1-2; 7 bases map to TRBD1. The germline V gene encodes CDR1 MNHEY and CDR2 SVGAGI. V lost 5 bases to trimming and J lost 8 bases; unmatched junction nucleotides: 5. This CDR3 spans 12 amino acids. The CDR3 DNA sequence: TGTGCCAGCAGTCGACAGGGAGCCGGCTACACCTTC. Protein product: CASSRQGAGYTF.

The chain uses TRBV7-2 and TRBJ2-3, with D perhaps matching TRBD2 (6 bases). In germline, CDR1 is SGHTA, CDR2 FQGNSA. This CDR3 is built from 13 residues. CDR3 amino acids: CATSYQNTDTQYF. In nucleotides, the CDR3 is TGTGCTACTAGCTATCAGAACACAGATACGCAGTATTTT.

This chain connects TRBV12-5 to TRBJ1-1, with a possible D match to TRBD1 (6 bases). The CDR3 is 14 amino acids. The germline V gene encodes CDR1 LGHNT and CDR2 FRNRAP. V dropped 4 bases and J dropped 4 bases, with 13 bases sitting between them. Here the CDR3 DNA reads TGTGCTAGTGGTTCCAGGGGCGGGGGCACTGAAGCTTTCTTT. Translated: CASGSRGGGTEAFF. The full variable domain, with the rest looked up from reference TRBV12-5 and TRBJ1-1, is DARVTQTPRHKVTEMGQEVTMRCQPILGHNTVFWYRQTMMQGLELLAYFRNRAPLDDSGMPKDRFSAEMPDATLATLKIQPSEPRDSAVYFCASGSRGGGTEAFFGQGTRLTVV.

The table lists this clone with a few counts. The V call is TRBV29-1, the J call TRBJ1-4, with no clear D. Germline V CDR1 and CDR2: SQVTM, ANQGSEA. The length of the CDR3 is 12 residues. V lost 1 base, J lost 10 bases, and 10 bases lay in between. The CDR3 protein is CSVEGTGGKLFF. Written as DNA, the CDR3 is TGCAGCGTTGAAGGTACCGGTGGAAAACTGTTTTTT.

This clone was seen once. The chain employs TRBV18 and TRBJ2-7, with 12 nucleotides matching TRBD2. V trimming: 3 bases; J trimming: 4 bases; junction bases outside the gene matches: 7. The CDR3 consists of 16 residues. Germline CDR1 reads KGHSH; CDR2 reads LQKENI. The CDR3 DNA is TGTGCCAGCTCACCGACCCTAGCGGGGGGGCATTACGAGCAGTACTTC. Translation: CASSPTLAGGHYEQYF.

The chain employs TRBV5-5 and TRBJ2-2; D uncertain. Between the trimmed V and J ends, which lost 2 bases and 6 bases, there was a span of 17 bases. The germline CDR1 and CDR2 sequences are SGHKS and YYEKEE (reference sequence). The CDR3 length is 16 residues. CDR3 in amino acids: CASSFTLGQVPGELFF. CDR3 DNA: TGTGCCAGCAGCTTTACATTGGGTCAAGTCCCCGGGGAGCTGTTTTTT. Complete variable domain (other parts from reference TRBV5-5 and TRBJ2-2): DAGVTQSPTHLIKTRGQQVTLRCSPISGHKSVSWYQQVLGQGPQFIFQYYEKEERGRGNFPDRFSARQFPNYSSELNVNALLLGDSALYLCASSFTLGQVPGELFFGEGSRLTVL.

The gene calls are TRBV5-6 and TRBJ1-2; the D gene is possibly TRBD1 (5 bases). Between the trimmed V and J ends, which lost 5 bases and 6 bases, there was a span of 11 bases. The CDR3 sequence is 12 residues long. Germline assignment: CDR1 SGHDT and CDR2 YYEEEE. The CDR3 reads CASSRGVDGYTF. The CDR3 bases are TGTGCCAGCAGTAGGGGAGTTGATGGCTACACCTTC.

The gene calls are TRBV18 and TRBJ2-7; 12 bases match TRBD2. Germline-derived CDR1 and CDR2 are KGHSH and LQKENI. The CDR3 loop spans 14 amino acids. Trimming at V came to 5 bases and at J to 6 bases, leaving 5 bases not matched to a gene. The CDR3 nucleotides read TGTGCCAGCTCAAGACTAGCGGGAGTGGCCGAGCAGTACTTC. Protein: CASSRLAGVAEQYF.

The J gene is TRBJ2-7, the V gene TRBV5-4, with 7 bases identical to TRBD1. With 0 bases clipped from V and 3 bases from J, the junction kept 6 bases outside the gene matches. Germline values: CDR1 SGHNT, CDR2 YYREEE (reference sequence). This CDR3 comprises 15 residues. CDR3 amino acids: CASSLEGQPNYEQYF. The CDR3, as DNA: TGTGCCAGCAGCTTGGAGGGACAGCCCAACTACGAGCAGTACTTC.

The chain links TRBV10-1 to TRBJ2-7; 8 bases are shared with TRBD1. The germline V gene has CDR1 WNHNN and CDR2 SYGVQD (reference sequence). The V gene end was trimmed by 6 bases and the J gene end by 3 bases; junction bases not matched to a gene: 10. The CDR3 runs 15 residues. CDR3 in amino acids: CASRGQGAPGYEQYF. The CDR3 bases are TGCGCCAGCAGAGGGCAGGGGGCGCCGGGCTACGAGCAGTACTTC.

The chain combines TRBV4-2 with TRBJ2-5; TRBD2 aligns across 12 bases. J was trimmed by 9 bases and V by 2 bases; bases with no gene match: 10. Looked up from germline, CDR1 is LGHNA and CDR2 is YNFKEQ. The CDR3 has 16 residues. The CDR3 DNA follows: TGTGCCAGCAGCCAATTACTAGCGGGAGGAGCAAGGGCCCAGTACTTC. It specifies CASSQLLAGGARAQYF.

The rearrangement links TRBV5-6 to TRBJ1-2; D is unresolved. Trimming cost V 4 bases and J 2 bases, with 12 bases left between them. The CDR3 spans 14 residues. In germline, CDR1 is SGHDT, CDR2 YYEEEE. The CDR3 here is CASSLEAINYGYTF. The DNA of the CDR3 is TGTGCCAGCAGCCTCGAAGCCATAAACTATGGCTACACCTTC.

This chain uses TRBV5-1 with TRBJ2-1; a possible D gene is TRBD2 (6 bases). V dropped 1 base and J dropped 8 bases, with 16 bases sitting between them. This CDR3 contains 15 residues. The germline CDR1 and CDR2 sequences are SGHRS and YFSETQ. The CDR3 bases are TGCGCCAGCAGCTTGAGCGGGCCTGCGTGGGATGAGCAGTTCTTC. Amino acid sequence: CASSLSGPAWDEQFF.

The rearrangement uses TRBV19 and TRBJ1-1; 7 bases map to TRBD1. The germline V gene has CDR1 LNHDA and CDR2 SQIVND (reference sequence). This CDR3 is built from 16 residues. V gave up 1 base and J gave up 1 base; unmatched junction bases: 6. The chain's CDR3 is CASSIAGNRGNTEAFF. The CDR3 DNA reads as TGTGCCAGTAGTATAGCGGGGAACAGGGGGAACACTGAAGCTTTCTTT.

The chain is built from TRBV11-3 and TRBJ2-5, with 8 bases identical to TRBD2. This CDR3 region has 16 residues. The V and J ends lost 5 bases and 2 bases, in that order; junction bases with no gene match: 10. Looked up from germline, CDR1 is SGHNT and CDR2 is YENEEA. CDR3 region: CASSPRSGGGQETQYF. CDR3 DNA: TGTGCCAGCAGCCCCCGTTCCGGGGGGGGTCAAGAGACCCAGTACTTC.

The rearrangement uses TRBV5-6 and TRBJ1-2, with 11 bases matching TRBD1. Germline CDR1 is SGHDT and CDR2 is YYEEEE. Trimming at V came to 4 bases and at J to 7 bases, leaving 6 bases not matched to a gene. The CDR3 spans 14 residues. CDR3 nucleotides: TGTGCCAGCAGCGGGACAGGGGGAGCTCGTGGCTACACCTTC. Its translation is CASSGTGGARGYTF.

The V gene is TRBV30, the J gene TRBJ2-5; weak D call: TRBD2 (5 bases). The DNA end lines up better with TRBJ2-7; the J call may be wrong. The germline V gene has CDR1 GTSNPN and CDR2 SVGIG (reference sequence). The CDR3 is made up of 12 amino acids. The DNA for the CDR3 is TGTGCCTGGAGCCGTGGCGCGGGCGAGCAGTACTTC. Translation gives CAWSRGAGEQYF.

The chain uses TRBV30 and TRBJ1-5; TRBD1 matches at 9 bases. Germline V gives CDR1 GTSNPN, CDR2 SVGIG (reference sequence). The CDR3 is 14 residues long. With 2 bases clipped from V and 6 bases from J, the junction kept 5 bases outside the gene matches. The CDR3 spells CAWSTTGGSQPQHF. For the CDR3, the DNA is TGTGCCTGGAGTACAACAGGGGGCAGTCAGCCCCAGCATTTT.

In this sample, this clone turned up once. The rearrangement joins TRBV14 to TRBJ2-7, with no clear D. CDR3 size: 16 residues. V was shortened by 0 bases and J by 4 bases, with 16 bases between the two germline ends. CDR1 is SGHDN, CDR2 FVKESK, per germline. CDR3: CASSQDAGRKRYEQYF. CDR3 in DNA: TGTGCCAGCAGCCAAGATGCCGGGCGCAAGAGGTACGAGCAGTACTTC.

The V call is TRBV28, the J call TRBJ2-7; 8 nucleotides match TRBD2. The J segment lost 3 bases and the V segment lost 6 bases, leaving 10 bases of the junction unmatched. The CDR3 has 15 amino acids. Germline CDR1 and CDR2: MDHEN and SYDVKM. CDR3: CASSPGTSNGYEQYF. DNA for the CDR3: TGTGCCAGCAGCCCCGGGACTAGTAACGGCTACGAGCAGTACTTC.